Below, 25 T cell receptor beta chains from the same sample are listed, as sequenced in a study of T cells in Graves' hyperthyroidism and ophthalmopathy. TCR beta CDR3 regions were amplified from RNA transcripts. First-round RT-PCR of the TCR CDR3 relied on the HTBI primer set. Each CDR3 protein is one row after TCRdb ran MiXCR on the multiplex PCR reads. The sample records hundreds of thousands of distinct CDR3 sequences, around 15% being singletons. Sequencing was performed on blood. All receptors derive from a woman aged 30 to 39 with Graves' hyperthyroidism.

This clonotype was counted many times. The J gene is TRBJ1-1, the V gene TRBV2; possible D gene TRBD1, 5 bases. The germline CDR1 and CDR2 sequences are SNHLY and FYNNEI. This CDR3 comprises 15 residues. V lost 6 bases and J lost 1, with 15 bases in between. The CDR3 spells CASSAHSGQNTEAFF. The CDR3 bases are TGTGCCAGCAGCGCTCACTCTGGACAGAACACTGAAGCTTTCTTT.

This clonotype was recorded many times. DNA for the CDR3: TGTGCCAGCAGTACAACACAGGCCCCTAATGAAAAACTGTTTTTT. This codes for CASSTTQAPNEKLFF. This rearrangement joins TRBV12-3 or TRBV12-4 to TRBJ1-4, with D possibly TRBD1 on 5 matching bases. The V end lost 5 bases, the J end lost 3 bases, and 13 bases lay between the germline ends. The CDR3 contains 15 residues.

This clonotype was found a few times. This sequence joins TRBV6-1 and TRBJ1-1; D remains ambiguous. Trimming took off 3 bases at V and 1 base at J, with 12 bases between the two ends. In germline, CDR1 is MNHNS, CDR2 SASEGT. The CDR3 runs 15 residues. CDR3 region: CASSDLVLGNTEAFF. CDR3 bases: TGTGCCAGCAGTGATCTCGTTTTGGGGAACACTGAAGCTTTCTTT.

This clonotype has only a few counts. The chain couples TRBV29-1 to TRBJ2-2, with 8 bases aligning to TRBD1. The CDR3 contains 13 residues. The ends lost 7 bases at V and 7 bases at J; junction bases unmatched: 8. The germline gives CDR1 SQVTM, CDR2 ANQGSEA. CDR3: CSGRQGSNGELFF. The CDR3 bases are TGCAGCGGCAGACAGGGGTCCAACGGGGAGCTGTTTTTT.

A few counts support this clonotype. Sequence at one end of the junction differs from germline and may be a read error. This chain joins TRBV28 and TRBJ1-6, with TRBD1 identical over 10 bases. Germline V CDR1 and CDR2: MDHEN, SYDVKM. The CDR3 sequence is 15 residues long. The CDR3: CANSHGTGANSPLHF. The CDR3 bases are TGTGCCAACAGTCACGGGACAGGGGCAAATTCACCCCTCCACTTT.

This clonotype has only one observation. The gene calls are TRBV6-2 or TRBV6-3 and TRBJ1-5; D gene uncertain. The germline V gene has CDR1 MNHEY and CDR2 SVGEGT. V dropped 6 bases and J dropped 3 bases, with 12 bases sitting between them. CDR3 size: 14 residues. The CDR3, as DNA: TGTGCCAGCAGGGGAACAGAGACCAATCAGCCCCAGCATTTT. Its protein product is CASRGTETNQPQHF.

The chain uses TRBV25-1 and TRBJ1-1; the D gene is possibly TRBD1 (5 bases). The CDR3 loop spans 16 amino acids. The V gene's germline CDR1 is MGHDK and CDR2 SYGVNS. Trimming stripped 0 bases from V and 1 base from J, with 12 bases between. Here the CDR3 DNA reads TGTGCCAGCAGTGAATATAAGGGGAGCGGGAACACTGAAGCTTTCTTT. This sequence encodes CASSEYKGSGNTEAFF. Drawing the rest from reference TRBV25-1 and TRBJ1-1, the complete variable domain is EADIYQTPRYLVIGTGKKITLECSQTMGHDKMYWYQQDPGMELHLIHYSYGVNSTEKGDLSSESTVSRIRTEHFPLTLESARPSHTSQYLCASSEYKGSGNTEAFFGQGTRLTVV.

This clonotype came up a few times. The chain uses TRBV5-1 and TRBJ2-3; 14 bases are a match to TRBD2. J was trimmed by 1 base and V by 4 bases; bases with no gene match: 8. The CDR3 is 18 residues long. The germline gives CDR1 SGHRS, CDR2 YFSETQ. The CDR3 bases are TGCGCCAGCAGCCTCGGGACTAGCGGGAGATTAGGCACAGATACGCAGTATTTT. Protein: CASSLGTSGRLGTDTQYF.

Turning to this clonotype: No conserved phenylalanine or tryptophan is present at the end of the CDR3, so a read error is the likely explanation. The CDR3: CASSLGAGYNEQFS. CDR3 sequence (DNA): TGTGCCAGCAGCTTAGGGGCAGGTTACAATGAGCAGTTCTCC. The chain carries TRBV11-2 and TRBJ2-1; no reliable D call. Germline V CDR1 and CDR2: SGHAT, FQNNGV. The germline V and J ends were trimmed by 1 base and 4 bases, with 8 bases remaining between them. The CDR3 covers 14 residues.

This clonotype showed up many times. The V and J genes are TRBV3-1 and TRBJ2-1, with D perhaps matching TRBD2 (5 bases). The V and J ends lost 11 bases and 4 bases respectively, with 18 bases between them. The CDR3 runs 14 residues. The V gene's germline CDR1 is LGHDT and CDR2 YNNKEL (reference sequence). The CDR3 spells CASTRGSGYNEQFF. The DNA for the CDR3 is TGTGCCTCAACACGGGGATCCGGATACAATGAGCAGTTCTTC.

This clonotype was detected ten times or more. This chain links TRBV12-3 or TRBV12-4 with TRBJ1-5; a weak D match, TRBD1 (5 bases). V gave up 7 bases and J gave up 0 bases, with 13 bases separating them. This CDR3 comprises 15 residues. The CDR3 spells CASTRDGLSNQPQHF. CDR3 nucleotides: TGTGCCAGCACCCGGGACGGCCTTAGCAATCAGCCCCAGCATTTT.

J is TRBJ2-1 and V is TRBV2; TRBD2 agrees at 10 bases. The CDR3 has 16 residues. CDR1 and CDR2 (germline): SNHLY, FYNNEI. Unmatched junction bases numbered 4, after V lost 0 bases and J lost 5 bases. The CDR3: CASSEAGLAGDNEQFF. Here the CDR3 DNA reads TGTGCCAGCAGTGAAGCTGGGCTAGCGGGAGACAATGAGCAGTTCTTC.

This clonotype was counted between two and nine times. V and J are TRBV12-3 or TRBV12-4 and TRBJ1-1; D uncertain. V dropped 2 bases and J dropped 2 bases, with 12 bases sitting between them. This CDR3 spans 15 amino acids. The DNA of the CDR3 is TGTGCCAGCAGTTTACGTCGCCAAACTAACACTGAAGCTTTCTTT. Protein: CASSLRRQTNTEAFF.

This clonotype was observed a handful of times. The CDR3 loop reads CSVGEGVQPQHF. CDR3 in DNA: TGCAGCGTTGGTGAGGGCGTTCAGCCCCAGCATTTT. This chain joins TRBV29-1 and TRBJ1-5; D ambiguous. Germline V gives CDR1 SQVTM, CDR2 ANQGSEA. The germline V and J ends were trimmed by 4 bases and 6 bases, with 10 bases remaining between them. The CDR3 extends over 12 amino acids.

This clonotype was counted many times. The chain links TRBV3-1 to TRBJ2-2; D gene unclear. Deletions cut 0 bases from V and 3 bases from J, with 5 bases between. CDR1 is LGHDT and CDR2 is YNNKEL in the germline V gene (reference sequence). The CDR3 loop spans 14 amino acids. The CDR3 coding sequence is TGTGCCAGCAGCCAAGACGATCACACCGGGGAGCTGTTTTTT. This gives the protein CASSQDDHTGELFF.

This clonotype was detected ten times or more. Relative to the germline gene, one junction end is altered; a read error may explain this. In nucleotides, the CDR3 is TGTGCCAGCAGCGTAGGAGCGGGAGGAGAGACCCAGTACTTC. Amino acids: CASSVGAGGETQYF. The chain combines TRBV13 with TRBJ2-5, with 9 positions matching TRBD2. This CDR3 comprises 14 residues. CDR1 is PRHDT, CDR2 FYEKMQ, per germline (reference sequence). Filled out from reference TRBV13 and TRBJ2-5, the complete variable domain reads AAGVIQSPRHLIKEKRETATLKCYPIPRHDTVYWYQQGPGQDPQFLISFYEKMQSDKGSIPDRFSAQQFSDYHSELNMSSLELGDSALYFCASSVGAGGETQYFGPGTRLLVL.

This clonotype has just one count. CDR3 nucleotides: TGCAGCGCCGAAGGGGGGAACACAGATACGCAGTATTTT. It encodes CSAEGGNTDTQYF. The chain carries TRBV29-1 and TRBJ2-3; D may match TRBD1 or TRBD2 (6 bases each). Germline V gene data show CDR1 as SQVTM and CDR2 as ANQGSEA. V was shortened by 7 bases and J by 2 bases, with 13 bases between the two germline ends. This CDR3 spans 13 amino acids.

This clonotype was seen repeatedly, ten times or more. The chain links TRBV28 to TRBJ2-1, with D perhaps assigned TRBD1 or TRBD2 (5 bases each). The CDR3 runs 17 residues. Per the germline V gene, CDR1 is MDHEN and CDR2 is SYDVKM. V was clipped by 1 base and J by 7 bases, with 20 bases between them. The chain's CDR3 is CASSLYLGWGSGNEQFF. The CDR3 bases are TGTGCCAGCAGTTTATACTTGGGCTGGGGGTCGGGTAATGAGCAGTTCTTC.

The CDR3 reads CASSIQGAGETQYF. Written as DNA, the CDR3 is TGTGCCAGTAGTATACAGGGGGCTGGTGAGACCCAGTACTTC. The chain is built from TRBV19 and TRBJ2-5; 8 nucleotides match TRBD1. V was clipped by 2 bases and J by 5 bases; unmatched bases: 4. The CDR3 length is 14 residues. Germline V gene data show CDR1 as LNHDA and CDR2 as SQIVND (reference sequence).

This clonotype occurred a few times. The chain is built from TRBV20-1 and TRBJ1-5, with D possibly TRBD1 on 5 matching bases. V lost 5 bases and J lost 5, with 7 bases in between. Germline V CDR1 and CDR2: DFQATT, SNEGSKA (reference sequence). This CDR3 contains 11 residues. As DNA, the CDR3 is TGCAGTGCTTCAGGGCATCAGCCCCAGCATTTT. Residues: CSASGHQPQHF.

The genes are TRBV30 and TRBJ2-7; TRBD1 matches at 8 bases. Germline CDR1 is GTSNPN and CDR2 is SVGIG (reference sequence). This CDR3 comprises 14 residues. J gave up 7 bases and V 1 base, and 9 bases lay outside the gene matches. The CDR3 nucleotides are TGTGCCTGGAGTGAGGGACAGGCCCTGAGGGAGCAGTACTTC. Residues: CAWSEGQALREQYF.

This clonotype has a count of ten or more. The chain joins TRBV2 to TRBJ1-2, with TRBD1 matching over 7 bases. This CDR3 spans 14 amino acids. The V segment lost 8 bases and the J segment 7 bases; nucleotides outside the gene matches: 13. CDR1 and CDR2 from the germline V gene are SNHLY and FYNNEI. This chain's CDR3 is CASLGQAGFGGYTF. As DNA, the CDR3 is TGTGCCAGCCTTGGACAGGCCGGGTTCGGTGGCTACACCTTC.

This clonotype showed up many times. This chain uses TRBV28 with TRBJ1-2, with TRBD1 matching 7 bases. From germline, CDR1 is MDHEN and CDR2 SYDVKM. The ends lost 3 bases at V and 7 bases at J; junction bases unmatched: 11. The CDR3 consists of 15 residues. The CDR3: CASSFWVTGSTGYTF. The CDR3 DNA reads TGTGCCAGCAGTTTCTGGGTGACAGGGTCGACTGGCTACACCTTC.

This clonotype was seen at least ten times. The chain has TRBV28 and TRBJ1-6, with 8 bases lining up with TRBD1. Germline V gene data show CDR1 as MDHEN and CDR2 as SYDVKM. Losses at the gene ends were 5 bases for V and 7 bases for J; bases not matched to a gene: 4. The CDR3 runs 14 residues. The CDR3 protein is CASSHRGGNSPLHF. The CDR3 nucleotides read TGTGCCAGCAGTCACAGGGGGGGGAATTCACCCCTCCACTTT.

This clonotype was found once. The chain combines TRBV5-4 with TRBJ2-7, with TRBD2 identical over 12 bases. J was trimmed by 5 bases and V by 4 bases; bases with no gene match: 13. Germline V gene lookup returns CDR1 SGHNT and CDR2 YYREEE (reference sequence). The CDR3 contains 17 residues. The CDR3 DNA follows: TGTGCCAGCAGCCCAGGGATAACTAGCGGGAGGTTCAACGAGCAGTACTTC. Its translation: CASSPGITSGRFNEQYF.